These T cell receptor beta chains were read from a single sample in a study of response to subunit inactivated influenza vaccine. MiXCR was run by TCRdb on the RT-PCR reads, yielding one entry per CDR3 protein. The sample holds some 500,000 distinct CDR3 sequences, approximately 12% seen once. Sequencing used PBMCs from blood, obtained more than 35 days after vaccination. All receptors come from a man aged 50 or older who received an inactivated influenza vaccine. The CDR3 runs from the conserved cysteine through the conserved F or W. D genes are given only for firm matches. The size field is filled for only some rows; it gives once, few, many or a size class.

>TRBJ2-7|TRBV5-1|NA|NA
CASSLAGYLRDEQYF
TGCGCCAGCAGCTTGGCCGGCTATCTGCGAGACGAGCAGTACTTC
>TRBJ1-1|TRBV12-3/TRBV12-4|NA|NA
CASSLGVNAEAFF
TGTGCCAGCAGTTTAGGTGTAAACGCTGAAGCTTTCTTT
>TRBJ2-3|TRBV15|NA|NA
CATSRDGGRTDTQYF
TGTGCCACCAGCAGAGATGGGGGACGAACAGATACGCAGTATTTT
>TRBJ2-7|TRBV20-1|NA|TRBD2
CSARPWTSGPGGEQYF
TGCAGTGCTAGACCTTGGACTAGCGGGCCAGGCGGGGAGCAGTACTTC
>TRBJ2-7|TRBV7-9|NA|NA
CASSLGGGRRTYEQYF
TGTGCCAGCAGCTTAGGTGGGGGGAGGAGGACCTACGAGCAGTACTTC
>TRBJ1-5|TRBV11-2|many|NA
CASSLDLHQPQHF
TGTGCCAGCAGCTTAGATCTCCATCAGCCCCAGCATTTT
>TRBJ1-2|TRBV24-1|NA|NA
CATSDRYYGYTF
TGTGCCACCAGTGATCGGTACTATGGCTACACCTTC
>TRBJ2-1|TRBV5-6|few|NA
CASSLDRLYNEQFF
TGTGCCAGCAGCTTGGACAGGCTCTACAATGAGCAGTTCTTC
>TRBJ2-1|TRBV6-1|few|TRBD1
CASRTGVSSYNEQFF
TGTGCCAGCAGGACAGGGGTAAGCTCCTACAATGAGCAGTTCTTC
>TRBJ2-1|TRBV7-9|few|NA
CASRIGVYNEQFF
TGTGCCAGCAGGATCGGGGTATACAATGAGCAGTTCTTC
>TRBJ2-3|TRBV9|NA|TRBD1
CASSGTGKDTQYF
TGTGCCAGCAGCGGGACAGGGAAAGATACGCAGTATTTT
>TRBJ2-2|TRBV27|few|TRBD2
CASSLSISGASNTGELFF
TGTGCCAGCAGTTTATCAATTAGCGGGGCCTCGAACACCGGGGAGCTGTTTTTT
>TRBJ1-3|TRBV14|few|NA
CASSQDSVGSSGNTIYF
TGTGCCAGCAGCCAAGATTCCGTGGGGAGTTCTGGAAACACCATATATTTT
>TRBJ2-7|TRBV20-1|many|NA
CSAELGHEQYF
TGCAGTGCTGAACTAGGCCACGAGCAGTACTTC
>TRBJ2-1|TRBV12-3/TRBV12-4|NA|TRBD2
CASRGTSGNEQFF
TGTGCCAGCAGAGGGACTAGCGGGAATGAGCAGTTCTTC
>TRBJ1-6|TRBV6-7|few|NA
CASSYSKANSPLHF
TGTGCCAGCAGTTACTCGAAGGCAAATTCACCCCTCCACTTT
>TRBJ2-7|TRBV20-1|NA|TRBD2
CSAANALAGAHEQYF
TGCAGTGCTGCCAACGCACTAGCGGGAGCCCACGAGCAGTACTTC
>TRBJ2-3|TRBV4-2|NA|TRBD1
CASSPNGPGQGTDTQYF
TGTGCCAGCAGCCCAAACGGACCGGGACAGGGCACAGATACGCAGTATTTT
>TRBJ2-1|TRBV11-1|NA|TRBD2
CASSLNGLAGVGTYNEQFF
TGTGCCAGCAGCTTAAACGGACTAGCGGGAGTAGGGACCTACAATGAGCAGTTCTTC
>TRBJ2-1|TRBV12-3/TRBV12-4|many|NA
CASSPTGRYNEQFF
TGTGCCAGCAGTCCGACGGGACGGTACAATGAGCAGTTCTTC
>TRBJ2-3|TRBV5-1|NA|TRBD2
CASSLMQTGRGGRDTQYF
TGCGCCAGCAGCTTGATGCAGACAGGCCGGGGGGGCCGAGATACGCAGTATTTT
>TRBJ2-7|TRBV10-1|few|TRBD1
CASSEGTAPREQYF
TGCGCCAGCAGCGAAGGGACAGCTCCTAGGGAGCAGTACTTC
>TRBJ2-5|TRBV10-3|NA|NA
CAISDISGAAMETQYF
TGTGCCATCAGTGATATTAGTGGGGCTGCAATGGAGACCCAGTACTTC
>TRBJ2-1|TRBV5-5|many|NA
CASSPWYTYNEQFF
TGTGCCAGCAGCCCCTGGTATACCTACAATGAGCAGTTCTTC
>TRBJ1-1|TRBV6-2/TRBV6-3|NA|NA
CASSSRNTEAFF
TGTGCCAGCAGCTCCAGGAACACTGAAGCTTTCTTT
>TRBJ2-5|TRBV11-1|few|NA
CASSFGTRETQYF
TGTGCCAGCAGCTTTGGCACTCGGGAGACCCAGTACTTC
>TRBJ2-7|TRBV6-2/TRBV6-3|many|TRBD2
CASTVPGLASEQYF
TGTGCCAGCACCGTACCGGGACTAGCCTCCGAGCAGTACTTC
>TRBJ2-5|TRBV5-5|NA|TRBD1
CASSPTGIETQYF
TGTGCCAGCAGCCCGACAGGGATTGAGACCCAGTACTTC
>TRBJ2-1|TRBV11-2|NA|NA
CASSLYEQFF
TGTGCCAGCAGCTTATATGAGCAGTTCTTC
>TRBJ2-2|TRBV10-1|few|NA
CASSITGTGTGELFF
TGCGCCAGCAGTATCACCGGGACCGGTACCGGGGAGCTGTTTTTT
>TRBJ2-3|TRBV5-6|few|TRBD2
CASSSIAGAIAATQYF
TGTGCCAGCAGCTCAATAGCGGGGGCCATAGCAGCTACGCAGTATTTT
>TRBJ2-5|TRBV15|few|NA
CATSRETGVQETQYF
TGTGCCACCAGCAGAGAGACGGGGGTACAAGAGACCCAGTACTTC
>TRBJ2-2|TRBV7-2|few|TRBD2
CASSRTSGSGTGELFF
TGTGCCAGCAGCCGTACTAGCGGGAGTGGCACCGGGGAGCTGTTTTTT
>TRBJ2-1|TRBV29-1|many|TRBD1
CSVAGTGRVQRFYNEQFF
TGCAGCGTTGCCGGGACAGGGAGGGTCCAAAGATTCTACAATGAGCAGTTCTTC
>TRBJ2-5|TRBV20-1|many|TRBD2
CSARPGTVSGRAQETQYF
TGCAGTGCTAGACCCGGGACAGTTAGCGGGAGGGCCCAAGAGACCCAGTACTTC
>TRBJ2-5|TRBV6-1|few|TRBD2
CASGGAGATQETQYF
TGTGCCAGCGGAGGGGCGGGAGCGACTCAAGAGACCCAGTACTTC
>TRBJ2-7|TRBV5-1|NA|TRBD1
CASSQGQGSHEQYF
TGCGCCAGCAGCCAAGGACAGGGTAGCCACGAGCAGTACTTC
>TRBJ2-7|TRBV6-2/TRBV6-3|few|NA
CASSYEAEQYF
TGTGCCAGCAGTTACGAAGCCGAGCAGTACTTC
>TRBJ2-7|TRBV28|NA|TRBD1
CASRTRGPPYEQYF
TGTGCCAGCCGGACCAGGGGGCCTCCCTACGAGCAGTACTTC
>TRBJ2-3|TRBV20-1|few|NA
CSASGNLFRTDTQYF
TGCAGTGCTAGCGGGAATTTGTTTCGGACAGATACGCAGTATTTT
>TRBJ2-7|TRBV6-2/TRBV6-3|many|NA
CASSYSRSSYEQYF
TGTGCCAGCAGTTACTCCAGGAGCTCCTACGAGCAGTACTTC
>TRBJ2-7|TRBV7-2|few|NA
CASSRRRRDDEQYF
TGTGCCAGCAGCCGGCGGCGGAGGGATGACGAGCAGTACTTC
>TRBJ2-2|TRBV6-5|many|NA
CASSYFRPNTGELFF
TGTGCCAGCAGTTACTTTCGACCAAACACCGGGGAGCTGTTTTTT
>TRBJ1-1|TRBV10-3|few|TRBD1
CAISENRGGGTNTEAFF
TGTGCCATCAGTGAGAACAGGGGTGGGGGGACGAACACTGAAGCTTTCTTT
>TRBJ1-2|TRBV5-5|few|TRBD1
CASSNGQGNYGYTF
TGTGCCAGCAGCAACGGACAGGGAAACTATGGCTACACCTTC
>TRBJ1-1|TRBV20-1|NA|TRBD1
CSAIITGVGAFF
TGCAGTGCTATAATTACAGGGGTTGGGGCTTTCTTT
>TRBJ2-3|TRBV12-3/TRBV12-4|NA|TRBD2
CASSSLLAGGTDTQYF
TGTGCCAGCAGTTCTCTACTAGCGGGAGGAACAGATACGCAGTATTTT
>TRBJ2-1|TRBV20-1|few|TRBD2
CSARDRQAGVFNNEQFF
TGCAGTGCTAGAGATCGTCAGGCGGGAGTGTTCAACAATGAGCAGTTCTTC
>TRBJ2-7|TRBV7-2|few|TRBD2
CATSPGTRGYEQYF
TGTGCCACTTCACCCGGGACTAGGGGTTACGAGCAGTACTTC
>TRBJ2-7|TRBV5-1|few|TRBD1
CASSLQGAVYEQYF
TGCGCCAGCAGCTTACAGGGGGCGGTTTACGAGCAGTACTTC
>TRBJ2-3|TRBV12-3/TRBV12-4|many|TRBD2
CASSQWAGGPKDTQYF
TGTGCCAGCAGTCAATGGGCGGGGGGGCCGAAAGATACGCAGTATTTT
>TRBJ1-2|TRBV3-1|NA|NA
CASSQDIRRGYTF
TGTGCCAGCAGCCAAGATATACGGAGAGGCTACACCTTC
>TRBJ2-5|TRBV20-1|many|TRBD2
CSARGFRGGSQETQYF
TGCAGTGCTAGAGGGTTTCGCGGGGGGTCCCAAGAGACCCAGTACTTC
>TRBJ2-5|TRBV10-3|NA|NA
CAISADSSYATETQYF
TGTGCCATCAGTGCCGACAGTAGCTATGCCACCGAGACCCAGTACTTC
>TRBJ1-3|TRBV7-2|few|NA
CASSFISSGNTIYF
TGTGCCAGCAGCTTCATAAGCTCTGGAAACACCATATATTTT
>TRBJ2-5|TRBV10-3|NA|NA
CAISESVQTQYF
TGTGCCATCAGTGAGTCGGTGCAGACCCAGTACTTC
>TRBJ1-1|TRBV20-1|many|TRBD1
CSAIRTGFAFF
TGCAGTGCTATACGGACAGGGTTTGCCTTCTTT
>TRBJ2-7|TRBV6-1|few|NA
CASSLPGSPNEQYF
TGTGCCAGCAGCCTACCCGGATCCCCTAACGAGCAGTACTTC
>TRBJ1-1|TRBV6-5|NA|NA
CASSFTGSGGTEAFF
TGTGCCAGCAGTTTTACGGGTTCGGGTGGCACTGAAGCTTTCTTT